The sample holds a few counts of the clone carrying this TCR beta chain. Its antigen is undetermined. Via MiXCR, TCRdb re-called the 5' RACE reads, giving one row per CDR3 protein. The table lists about 540,000 distinct CDR3 sequences, approximately 11% of them singletons. Germline-derived CDR1 and CDR2 are SNHLY and FYNNEI. This CDR3 region has 12 residues. The sample belongs to a study of CD8 T cells in ankylosing spondylitis. Study results and limitations: Among TCR beta sequences, a motif of about 8 highly homologous variants appeared characteristic of ankylosing spondylitis blood.

The rearrangement links TRBV2 to TRBJ2-3; TRBD2 matches 10 bases. The sequencing sample was made of blood, either unsorted or a sorted T cell fraction (not recorded which). This clonotype originated in a male donor with ankylosing spondylitis. CDR3 loop: CSGRAMADTQYF. DNA for the CDR3: TGTAGCGGGAGGGCCATGGCAGATACGCAGTATTTT.